The source of this T cell receptor (beta chain) is a study of cytomegalovirus exposure and HLA in healthy donors. Study findings and constraints: According to an earlier analysis, most TCR beta V segments yielded productive rearrangements about 90% or about 30% of the time.

Notes on this clone: Its antigen is undetermined.

The PCR made use of 60 Vbeta and 13 Jbeta primers. Clones were sequenced by immunoSEQ multiplex PCR, and TCRdb holds only the in-frame ones, with some missing. Recorded here are about 160,000 clones; the top ten clones represent roughly 1.3%. The CDR3 runs to 16 residues. The genes are TRBV12-2 and TRBJ2-5; the table's D call of TRBD2 was not tested on the DNA. TRBV12-2 is a pseudogene segment. The sequence derives from a woman aged 60 to 75 in good health and CMV-seronegative. The sequencing input was PBMCs. CDR3 sequence reads: CASRPYTSGGAGTQYF. The CDR3 region has the DNA TGTGCAAGTCGCCCGTACACTAGCGGGGGGGCAGGGACCCAGTACTTC.